Listed below are T cell receptor beta chains from one sample, sequenced in a study of T-cell memory formation after mild COVID-19. TCRdb re-analysed the 5' RACE reads in MiXCR, keeping a single row per CDR3 protein. Counted here are around 140,000 distinct CDR3 sequences, around 27% occurring once; the ten biggest clones make up 24%. The source material was PBMCs or a T cell subset sorted from them (not recorded which). These receptors all stem from an adult woman who had mild COVID-19 (a few samples of this study predate the infection). Cell type and time point are not known. CDR3s include the opening cysteine and the closing phenylalanine or tryptophan. The D gene is left open where the match is weak.

v_gene: TRBV6-2/TRBV6-3; d_gene: .; j_gene: TRBJ2-4; CDR3aa: CASSYWETKNIQYF
v_gene: TRBV27; d_gene: .; j_gene: TRBJ2-5; CDR3aa: CASRRTPGQRLETQYF
v_gene: TRBV6-5; d_gene: .; j_gene: TRBJ2-3; CDR3aa: CASRENTDTQYF
v_gene: TRBV24-1; d_gene: TRBD1; j_gene: TRBJ2-1; CDR3aa: CATSLDRAHNEQFF
v_gene: TRBV3-1; d_gene: TRBD2; j_gene: TRBJ2-3; CDR3aa: CASSHSDGRPDTQYF
v_gene: TRBV2; d_gene: .; j_gene: TRBJ1-2; CDR3aa: CASNPGPNYGYTF
v_gene: TRBV9; d_gene: TRBD2; j_gene: TRBJ2-1; CDR3aa: CASSVGTSGQTRNEQFF
v_gene: TRBV27; d_gene: .; j_gene: TRBJ1-5; CDR3aa: CASSYAGSQPQHF
v_gene: TRBV3-1; d_gene: TRBD2; j_gene: TRBJ2-5; CDR3aa: CASSLGTSRYQETQYF
v_gene: TRBV7-9; d_gene: TRBD2; j_gene: TRBJ2-1; CDR3aa: CASSPTSGSAHTFYNEQFF
v_gene: TRBV7-9; d_gene: TRBD1; j_gene: TRBJ2-7; CDR3aa: CASSSGQGTYEQYF
v_gene: TRBV4-3; d_gene: .; j_gene: TRBJ2-5; CDR3aa: CASSQDWTATVGETQYF
v_gene: TRBV30; d_gene: .; j_gene: TRBJ1-2; CDR3aa: CAWSVRGYPLYGYTF
v_gene: TRBV4-3; d_gene: .; j_gene: TRBJ2-7; CDR3aa: CASSQSPPTQGSYEQYF
v_gene: TRBV2; d_gene: TRBD1; j_gene: TRBJ2-4; CDR3aa: CASSEPTGFAKNIQYF
v_gene: TRBV3-1; d_gene: TRBD2; j_gene: TRBJ2-1; CDR3aa: CASSQVVLAGATEQFF
v_gene: TRBV6-1; d_gene: .; j_gene: TRBJ2-7; CDR3aa: CASSEAPPPLGYEQYF
v_gene: TRBV9; d_gene: TRBD2; j_gene: TRBJ2-7; CDR3aa: CASSASGTSGYEQYF
v_gene: TRBV4-3; d_gene: .; j_gene: TRBJ2-3; CDR3aa: CASSPEHRISTDTQYF
v_gene: TRBV19; d_gene: TRBD1; j_gene: TRBJ2-7; CDR3aa: CASSRRQGVYEQYF
v_gene: TRBV7-9; d_gene: TRBD1; j_gene: TRBJ1-4; CDR3aa: CASEPGQKVGKLFF
v_gene: TRBV9; d_gene: .; j_gene: TRBJ2-7; CDR3aa: CASSVGENYEQYF
v_gene: TRBV5-5; d_gene: .; j_gene: TRBJ2-7; CDR3aa: CASSWEGANYEQYF
v_gene: TRBV7-9; d_gene: .; j_gene: TRBJ2-1; CDR3aa: CASSLVGNEQFF
v_gene: TRBV24-1; d_gene: TRBD1; j_gene: TRBJ2-7; CDR3aa: CATSDPGGEQYF
v_gene: TRBV7-9; d_gene: TRBD2; j_gene: TRBJ2-1; CDR3aa: CATRPASGSPSSYNEQFF
v_gene: TRBV7-8; d_gene: TRBD2; j_gene: TRBJ2-1; CDR3aa: CASSTEAGGTNEQFF
v_gene: TRBV4-1; d_gene: .; j_gene: TRBJ1-4; CDR3aa: CASSQGITNEKLFF
v_gene: TRBV3-1; d_gene: .; j_gene: TRBJ2-7; CDR3aa: CASSQYISYEQYF
v_gene: TRBV5-8; d_gene: .; j_gene: TRBJ2-1; CDR3aa: CASRLPPGARDNEQFF
v_gene: TRBV12-3/TRBV12-4; d_gene: TRBD2; j_gene: TRBJ2-1; CDR3aa: CASSLALAGAYNEQFF
v_gene: TRBV7-8; d_gene: .; j_gene: TRBJ2-1; CDR3aa: CASSLDGWTEQFF
v_gene: TRBV7-9; d_gene: .; j_gene: TRBJ2-2; CDR3aa: CASTWGGAGELFF
v_gene: TRBV4-1; d_gene: .; j_gene: TRBJ2-7; CDR3aa: CASSSDSVSSYEQYF
v_gene: TRBV27; d_gene: .; j_gene: TRBJ1-1; CDR3aa: CASSLAGSGTEAFF
v_gene: TRBV10-3; d_gene: .; j_gene: TRBJ2-7; CDR3aa: CAIGEQETYEQYF
v_gene: TRBV7-9; d_gene: TRBD1; j_gene: TRBJ2-3; CDR3aa: CASSPRMGQGNVHTQYF
v_gene: TRBV4-1; d_gene: TRBD2; j_gene: TRBJ2-1; CDR3aa: CASSRTSAALDEQFF
v_gene: TRBV7-9; d_gene: .; j_gene: TRBJ2-7; CDR3aa: CASSLGVFDEQYF
v_gene: TRBV15; d_gene: TRBD1; j_gene: TRBJ2-3; CDR3aa: CATSSRGTADTQYF
v_gene: TRBV9; d_gene: TRBD2; j_gene: TRBJ2-1; CDR3aa: CASSVDSGGGQFF
v_gene: TRBV12-3/TRBV12-4; d_gene: .; j_gene: TRBJ1-1; CDR3aa: CASSPPGRGGNEAFF
v_gene: TRBV7-9; d_gene: .; j_gene: TRBJ2-5; CDR3aa: CASSLIRHKQETQYF
v_gene: TRBV19; d_gene: .; j_gene: TRBJ1-1; CDR3aa: CASSTYRENTEAFF
v_gene: TRBV4-1; d_gene: TRBD2; j_gene: TRBJ2-7; CDR3aa: CASSHPGTTYEQYF
v_gene: TRBV29-1; d_gene: .; j_gene: TRBJ2-1; CDR3aa: CSVEFLGRDNEQFF
v_gene: TRBV30; d_gene: TRBD2; j_gene: TRBJ2-2; CDR3aa: CAWRWGLAGSTGELFF
v_gene: TRBV19; d_gene: .; j_gene: TRBJ2-1; CDR3aa: CASTLDAYNEQFF